These T cell receptor beta chains were read from a single sample in a study of T-cell reconstitution after alpha-beta-depleted transplantation in children. TCRdb reprocessed the PCR reads with MiXCR, giving one entry per CDR3 protein. The sample gives about 980,000 distinct CDR3 sequences, around 30% of which show up once; 28% is in the top ten. The sample here was PBMCs, mostly from graft donor cells, taken 360 days after TCRalphabeta/CD19-depleted stem cell transplant. The receptors were gathered from a boy younger than two who had a stem cell transplant for SCID, so the T cells may come from the graft donor. Both conserved end residues are trimmed from each CDR3.

V gene: TRBV20-1
CDR3 protein: SAHTGLMDEQY

V gene: TRBV4-2
CDR3 protein: ASSQYEGYT

V gene: TRBV5-1
CDR3 protein: ASNPPSNGGGRAF

V gene: TRBV7-9
CDR3 protein: ASSAVAYRDLETQY

V gene: TRBV30
CDR3 protein: AWSVPAHFTNEQF

V gene: TRBV20-1
CDR3 protein: SALHVNTEAF

V gene: TRBV5-5
CDR3 protein: ASSLRQAGYEQY

V gene: TRBV19
CDR3 protein: ASSPRTHMDEHGGNYGYT

V gene: TRBV12-3/TRBV12-4
CDR3 protein: ASSKSRTKGEKLF

V gene: TRBV25-1
CDR3 protein: ASSLRQNGNYEQY